The 24 T cell receptor beta chains below come from one sample, sequenced in a study of blood T cell repertoires in COVID-19. Profiling relied on immunoSEQ multiplex PCR, and the TCRdb table lists in-frame clones only, not all of them. This table has fewer than 400,000 clones, roughly 88% appearing once. The sample taken for sequencing was peripheral blood. Source of these receptors: a woman in her twenties or thirties with COVID-19, enrolled during active disease.

This chain connects TRBV10-3 to TRBJ1-1, with 8 positions matching TRBD1. After removal of 6 bases from V and 1 base from J, the junction contained 7 bases not matched to a gene. The CDR3 extends over 15 amino acids. Looked up from germline, CDR1 is ENHRY and CDR2 is SYGVKD. The CDR3 region has the DNA TGTGCCATCAGGTCGACAGGGGAAGGGAACACTGAAGCTTTCTTT. Residues: CAIRSTGEGNTEAFF.

The chain uses TRBV7-2 and TRBJ2-1, with 8 bases lining up with TRBD2. Germline loops: CDR1 SGHTA, CDR2 FQGNSA. This CDR3 is 15 amino acids long. The V segment lost 1 base and the J segment 5 bases; nucleotides outside the gene matches: 4. Here the CDR3 DNA reads TGTGCCAGCAGCTTAGACGGGAGGGCCCACAATGAGCAGTTCTTC. Translating gives CASSLDGRAHNEQFF.

The gene calls are TRBV6-5 and TRBJ1-1; D remains ambiguous. The germline gives CDR1 MNHEY, CDR2 SVGAGI. V lost 2 bases and J lost 3, with 10 bases in between. The CDR3 length is 14 residues. The CDR3 DNA is TGTGCCAGCAGTTACAATATCGTCGACACTGAAGCTTTCTTT. This sequence encodes CASSYNIVDTEAFF.

In regard to this clone: Other DNA sequences within the sample encode an identical CDR3. The rearrangement uses TRBV7-2 and TRBJ2-7; possibly TRBD2 for D (5 bases). The V end was cut by 5 bases, the J end by 4 bases, with 9 bases between. Germline V gene data show CDR1 as SGHTA and CDR2 as FQGNSA. The CDR3 totals 12 residues. The CDR3 is CASSLTGYEQYF. In DNA, the CDR3 is TGTGCCAGCAGCCTCACGGGGTACGAGCAGTACTTC.

This chain uses TRBV28 with TRBJ1-5; 7 nucleotides match TRBD1. CDR1 and CDR2 (germline): MDHEN, SYDVKM. V shed 6 bases and J 7 bases; nucleotides not matched to a gene: 9. The CDR3 runs 14 residues. CDR3 residues: CASRLTGSRQPQHF. The CDR3 region has the DNA TGTGCCAGCAGACTGACAGGGTCGAGACAGCCCCAGCATTTT.

The V gene is TRBV29-1, the J gene TRBJ1-1; 8 bases are shared with TRBD1. The germline CDR1 and CDR2 sequences are SQVTM and ANQGSEA. The CDR3 is made up of 15 amino acids. Germline trimming cut 4 bases from V and 1 base from J; bases unmatched to any gene: 8. The CDR3 sequence is CSVAVSGGPNTEAFF. CDR3 sequence (DNA): TGCAGCGTTGCTGTATCAGGGGGCCCGAACACTGAAGCTTTCTTT.

The chain uses TRBV19 and TRBJ1-4; D is uncertain. V was trimmed by 7 bases and J by 4 bases, leaving 10 bases between them. CDR1 and CDR2 (germline): LNHDA, SQIVND (reference sequence). CDR3 length equals 13 residues. CDR3 DNA sequence: TGTGCCAGTAACGCGGGCCTTAATGAAAAACTGTTTTTT. It translates to CASNAGLNEKLFF.

The chain is built from TRBV24-1 and TRBJ2-3; perhaps TRBD1 as D (6 bases). The CDR3 covers 15 residues. Germline V gives CDR1 KGHDR, CDR2 SFDVKD. The germline V and J ends were trimmed by 1 base and 2 bases, with 9 bases remaining between them. The CDR3 coding sequence is TGTGCCACCAGTGATTTCCAGGGGCCCACAGATACGCAGTATTTT. Its protein product is CATSDFQGPTDTQYF.

The V gene is TRBV10-2, the J gene TRBJ2-7; 14 bases fit TRBD2. V dropped 2 bases and J dropped 4; count of bases not matched to a gene: 7. The germline gives CDR1 WSHSY, CDR2 SAAADI. The CDR3 sequence is 17 residues long. CDR3 DNA: TGCGCCAGCAGTGAGACAACCGGGACTAGCGGGGGATACGAGCAGTACTTC. The encoded protein is CASSETTGTSGGYEQYF.

V usage is TRBV11-2 and J usage is TRBJ1-2; 7 bases map to TRBD1. J was trimmed by 0 bases and V by 6 bases; bases with no gene match: 10. The germline V gene encodes CDR1 SGHAT and CDR2 FQNNGV. The CDR3 has 16 residues. CDR3: CASRTGTGGTNYGYTF. The CDR3 bases are TGTGCCAGCAGGACAGGGACCGGAGGGACTAACTATGGCTACACCTTC.

This clone was recorded only once. In nucleotides, the CDR3 is TGTGCCAGCAGCACCCCATATCGGACAGGGGTCATGAACACCGGGGAGCTGTTTTTT. This translates into CASSTPYRTGVMNTGELFF. This chain links TRBV21-1 with TRBJ2-2; the DNA was not compared with TRBD1, the D call given in the table. TRBV21-1 is tagged as a pseudogene. This CDR3 spans 19 amino acids.

V gene TRBV5-8 combines with J gene TRBJ1-5, with TRBD1 matching 7 bases. This CDR3 region has 14 residues. From germline, CDR1 is SGHTS and CDR2 YDEGEE. V lost 1 base and J lost 2; bases outside the gene matches: 0. Here the CDR3 reads CASSLTGGNQPQHF. The CDR3 DNA is TGTGCCAGCAGCTTGACAGGGGGCAATCAGCCCCAGCATTTT.

V is TRBV11-2 and J is TRBJ2-7; D possibly corresponds to TRBD1 (7 bases). The V gene's germline CDR1 is SGHAT and CDR2 FQNNGV. The V end was cut by 4 bases, the J end by 6 bases, with 16 bases between. CDR3 size: 14 residues. DNA for the CDR3: TGTGCCAGCAGCTCCAGTGCCAGGGGGGTCGAGCAGTACTTC. It yields the protein CASSSSARGVEQYF.

Details on this clone: Germline and junction disagree at one end, which may indicate a read error. The same CDR3 also results from other DNA sequences found in this sample. The chain couples TRBV4-2 to TRBJ2-7; 16 bases are a match to TRBD2. Germline CDR1 LGHNA, CDR2 YNFKEQ. The CDR3 consists of 19 residues. In DNA, the CDR3 is TGTGCTAGCAGCCGACCGGGACTAGCGGGAGGGTCTATAGCCTACGAGCAGTACTTC. As protein: CASSRPGLAGGSIAYEQYF.

The CDR3 coding sequence is TGTGCCAGCAGTGAAGAACAGGGTTCGAACACTGAAGCTTTCTTT. It is translated as CASSEEQGSNTEAFF. J is TRBJ1-1 and V is TRBV27, with a possible D match to TRBD1 (6 bases). The CDR3 contains 15 residues. With 5 bases removed from V and 1 base from J, the gap between germline ends came to 14 bases. From germline, CDR1 is MNHEY and CDR2 SMNVEV (reference sequence).

V usage is TRBV27 and J usage is TRBJ2-3; no firm D call. The CDR3 is 14 amino acids. Trimming stripped 0 bases from V and 6 bases from J, with 10 bases between. Per germline, CDR1 MNHEY and CDR2 SMNVEV (reference sequence). CDR3 region: CASSLSPLYDTQYF. The CDR3 DNA reads as TGTGCCAGCAGTTTATCGCCCCTCTACGATACGCAGTATTTT.

This sequence joins TRBV29-1 and TRBJ2-1; D is undetermined. This CDR3 is 13 amino acids long. Trimming stripped 0 bases from V and 6 bases from J, with 9 bases between. CDR1 and CDR2 from the germline V gene are SQVTM and ANQGSEA. Here the CDR3 DNA reads TGCAGCGTTGAAGACGCCCGGTCCAATGAGCAGTTCTTC. This translates into CSVEDARSNEQFF.

J is TRBJ1-6 and V is TRBV11-2; the match to TRBD1 covers 9 bases. CDR1 and CDR2 (germline): SGHAT, FQNNGV. The CDR3 is made up of 14 amino acids. J gave up 10 bases and V 5 bases, and 6 bases lay outside the gene matches. The CDR3 protein is CASSPGTGSSPLHF. For the CDR3, the DNA is TGTGCCAGCAGCCCCGGGACAGGGAGCTCACCCCTCCACTTT. Looking up the rest from reference TRBV11-2 and TRBJ1-6 gives the full variable domain: EAGVAQSPRYKIIEKRQSVAFWCNPISGHATLYWYQQILGQGPKLLIQFQNNGVVDDSQLPKDRFSAERLKGVDSTLKIQPAKLEDSAVYLCASSPGTGSSPLHFGNGTRLTVT.

The J gene is TRBJ1-2, the V gene TRBV21-1. TRBV21-1 is an annotated pseudogene. CDR3 length equals 18 residues. CDR3 amino acids: CASSKRGWFPPSNYGYTF. CDR3 nucleotides: TGTGCCAGCAGCAAAAGAGGGTGGTTTCCTCCTTCTAACTATGGCTACACCTTC.

The J gene is TRBJ2-4, the V gene TRBV28, with D maybe TRBD1 (5 bases). V was pared by 6 bases and J by 0 bases, with 9 bases between. This CDR3 comprises 14 residues. From germline, CDR1 is MDHEN and CDR2 SYDVKM. CDR3 loop: CASSPGLAKNIQYF. CDR3 DNA sequence: TGTGCCAGCAGCCCAGGGCTAGCCAAAAACATTCAGTACTTC.

This chain joins TRBV5-1 and TRBJ1-1; D perhaps matches TRBD1 (5 bases). Trimming left V 3 bases short and J 0 bases short, with 12 bases between. The CDR3 sequence is 15 residues long. Germline V lookup: CDR1 SGHRS, CDR2 YFSETQ. CDR3 amino acids: CASSSTVSMNTEAFF. The CDR3, as DNA: TGCGCCAGCAGCTCGACAGTGTCCATGAACACTGAAGCTTTCTTT.

This chain links TRBV6-5 with TRBJ1-2; D is undetermined. The CDR3 sequence is 11 residues long. CDR1 and CDR2 from the germline V gene are MNHEY and SVGAGI. V dropped 7 bases and J dropped 9 bases, with 12 bases sitting between them. In DNA, the CDR3 is TGTGCCAGCAACCTACTAGGGCGCTACACCTTC. It codes for CASNLLGRYTF.

The chain carries TRBV10-3 and TRBJ2-7; 9 nucleotides agree with TRBD1. The CDR3 length is 14 residues. Unmatched junction bases numbered 6, after V lost 8 bases and J lost 1 base. Per germline, CDR1 ENHRY and CDR2 SYGVKD. The CDR3, as DNA: TGTGCCATCCGAAGGGACAGGGAATCCTACGAGCAGTACTTC. Translation gives CAIRRDRESYEQYF.

The chain couples TRBV18 to TRBJ2-7; D perhaps matches TRBD1 (5 bases). Trimming removed 3 bases at V and 3 bases at J, with 18 bases between. The CDR3 runs to 16 residues. CDR1 and CDR2 (germline): KGHSH, LQKENI. In DNA form, the CDR3 reads TGTGCCAGCTCACCCCAGTTTCCAGGGCCCAACTACGAGCAGTACTTC. The encoded protein is CASSPQFPGPNYEQYF.